This T cell receptor (beta chain) was identified during a study of vaccination and CD4 T cells after COVID-19 (dated by TCRdb to the early 2020s). General notes on the study: Every convalescent patient had a positive nasal swab PCR test for SARS-CoV-2, with mild disease in 8 to 10 patients and severe disease in one. The convalescent cohort included six males and four females, with two Hispanic individuals, seven Caucasians, two Asians and one multiracial person. Participants got two doses of the Pfizer-BioNTech BNT162b2 vaccine (n=8) or two doses of the Moderna mRNA-1273 vaccine (n=2). Post-COVID blood samples were collected from convalescent patients a median of roughly 100 days after diagnosis, with a range of about 30 to 170 days. The time from the second vaccine dose to post-vaccine blood sampling had a median of around 72 days and ranged from 14 to 241 days. For stimulating the cultures, overlapping spike peptide pools were used, derived from SARS-CoV-2 as well as from the common cold coronaviruses HCoV-NL63, HCoV-OC43 and HCoV-229E. Control cultures received a CEFX viral epitope pool as the positive control, an HIV-1 Nef peptide pool as the negative control, or no peptide. The spike-specific CD4+ TCR repertoire was compared before and after mRNA vaccination in 10 COVID-19 convalescent patients and a handful of infection-naive healthy vaccine recipients.

Paper-wide results and their limitations: Only a relatively small number of convalescent patients were included in the study, and early timepoints following natural infection were not analyzed. Nearly all vaccine-specific clones in convalescent patients (304 of 307) were mono-reactive for SARS-CoV-2 spike rather than cross-reactive with common cold coronaviruses. Among the post-vaccine SARS-CoV-2-reactive clones in convalescent patients, a median around 90% showed up only after vaccination, which suggests vaccine-specific priming. Although the median number of SARS-CoV-2-reactive clonotypes went up from 20 to 25 after infection to some 37 after vaccination, the increase was not significant.

Library preparation employed PCR. DNA from cultured CD4+ T cells underwent TCR sequencing with the Oncomine TCR Beta short-read assay at the Johns Hopkins FTIC core. Genomic DNA was extracted from the cultured CD4+ T cells with the QIAamp micro DNA kit. Oncomine TCR Beta libraries from cultured CD4+ T cells were pooled using unique dual indexes and sequenced on an Illumina iSeq 100. Per the source publication's procedure: Non-productive sequences were filtered out, and CDR3s that did not start with C, did not end with F or W, or were shorter than 7 amino acids were discarded. Antigen-specific clonotypes were identified with the MANAFEST web application by comparing peptide-stimulated wells with reference and other culture wells. Positive clones required FDR below 0.05, an odds ratio above 5, and productive frequency above 0.1% in at least two of three replicate wells. Clonotypes that were significantly expanded in both SARS-CoV-2 spike wells and at least one common cold coronavirus spike condition were defined as cross-reactive. Levenshtein distances (stringdist) and unrooted phylogenetic trees (ape) in R version 3.6.1 were used to assess CDR3 homology. TCRdb applied fastp at Q25 and MiXCR to the public reads, then kept only in-frame beta chains. Merged by CDR3 protein, the rows form single entries marked with the most common genes and DNA. TCRdb assigned the V and J calls; the authors' analysis was not used. Recorded for this sample are roughly 7,300 distinct CDR3 sequences; around half of them occurred a single time. The ten largest make up about 37% of the sample.

This clonotype was seen only a few times. Its antigen is still unknown. No clone much larger than this one lies a single base away; base qualities are absent. Between the V and J ends, shortened by 2 bases and 1 base respectively, the junction contains 3 bases. CDR1 and CDR2, per the germline V gene, are MDHEN and SYDVKM. The CDR3 contains 12 residues, cysteine and phenylalanine counted. Only the CDR3 region is kept as DNA, spanning 36 bases read in frame from base 1. In light of the paper, this sample's treatment or condition label describes: approximately nine-day PBMC culture with coronavirus spike peptide pools or control peptides (ViraFEST assay). The ViraFEST assay, used in the study, expanded antigen-specific T cells with peptide pools and then identified the expanded clonotypes through TCR sequencing. The convalescent patients' positive SARS-CoV-2 PCR tests fell between March and December 2020, which was before the Alpha, Beta and Delta variants emerged in the United States. Each well held millions of PBMCs cultured with about 9.8 ug/ml peptide pools in IMDM containing around 5.5% human AB serum and 7.5 to 10 IU/ml IL-2. On days 3 and 7, half of the culture medium was replaced with fresh IL-2-containing medium. After approximately 11 days of culture, CD4+ T cells were isolated by negative selection with the EasySep CD4+ T cell isolation kit. Ficoll-Paque Plus gradient centrifugation was used to isolate PBMCs from whole blood, and the isolated PBMCs were then either used fresh or cryopreserved at -140C. Culture conditions were generally each tested in triplicate wells.

This TCR was sampled from a human donor who had recovered from COVID-19. The chain is assembled from TRBV28 and TRBJ2-7, with an unclear D gene assignment. Sequencing was performed on CD4+ T cells from blood, cultured in vitro. The CDR3 loop reads CASSLGSYEQYF. The DNA sequence is TGTGCCAGCAGTTTAGGGTCCTACGAGCAGTACTTC.